This record concerns one T cell receptor (beta chain) sequence. Its specificity is unknown. The V gene's germline CDR1 is MDHEN and CDR2 SYDVKM. This CDR3 region has 17 residues. V lost 4 bases to trimming and J lost 3 bases, with 18 bases between them. TCRdb fed the 5' RACE reads into MiXCR, producing one record per CDR3 protein. The data contain about 400,000 distinct CDR3 sequences, roughly 11% of them singletons. The data belong to a study of T cells after yellow fever vaccination. Whole-study context: Fractions of limited cellularity were prepared by means of SMART-Seq v4 Ultra Low Input.

Regarding the study as a whole: Repertoires sorted by FACS could include abundant clonotypes that are contaminants from the bulk population. Some clonotypes, a small share, were shared between CD4 and CD8 compartments.

This rearrangement joins TRBV28 to TRBJ2-2; maybe TRBD2 (7 bases). This clonotype originated in a man younger than 35 who received the YFV17D yellow fever vaccine. The source material was PBMCs, sampled on the day of the first yellow fever vaccination. The CDR3 DNA sequence: TGTGCCAGCAGTTATCTTTCCAGGGGAGGGTACACCGGGGAGCTGTTTTTT. It yields the protein CASSYLSRGGYTGELFF.